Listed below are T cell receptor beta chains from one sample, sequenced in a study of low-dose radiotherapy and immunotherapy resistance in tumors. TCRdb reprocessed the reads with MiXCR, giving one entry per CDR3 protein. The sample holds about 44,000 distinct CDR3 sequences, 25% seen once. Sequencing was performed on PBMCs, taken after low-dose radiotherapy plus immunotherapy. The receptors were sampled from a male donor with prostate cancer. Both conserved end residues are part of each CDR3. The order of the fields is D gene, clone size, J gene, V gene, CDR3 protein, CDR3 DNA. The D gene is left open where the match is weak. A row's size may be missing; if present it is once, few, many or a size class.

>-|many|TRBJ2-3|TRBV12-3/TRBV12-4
CASSLEDTQYF
TGTGCCAGCAGTTTAGAAGATACGCAGTATTTT
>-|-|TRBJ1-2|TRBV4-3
CASSQAAQSSYGYTF
TGCGCCAGCAGCCAAGCGGCTCAGAGCTCCTATGGCTACACCTTC
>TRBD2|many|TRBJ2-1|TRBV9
CASSESGTSGRIEQFF
TGTGCCAGCAGCGAGTCCGGGACTAGCGGGAGAATTGAGCAGTTCTTC
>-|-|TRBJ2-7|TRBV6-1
CASSEGGRASYEQYF
TGTGCCAGCAGTGAAGGGGGCAGGGCCTCCTACGAGCAGTACTTC
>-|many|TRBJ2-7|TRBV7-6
CASSLGETEQYF
TGTGCCAGCAGCTTGGGGGAGACCGAGCAGTACTTC
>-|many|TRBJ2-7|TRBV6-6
CASRAAGTSYEQYF
TGTGCCAGCAGAGCTGCCGGGACAAGCTACGAGCAGTACTTC
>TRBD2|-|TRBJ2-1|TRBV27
CATGGGGGYNEQFF
TGTGCCACTGGGGGCGGGGGGGGCTACAATGAGCAGTTCTTC
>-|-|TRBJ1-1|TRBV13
CASSPVSGNTEAFF
TGTGCCAGCAGCCCAGTCTCGGGGAACACTGAAGCTTTCTTT
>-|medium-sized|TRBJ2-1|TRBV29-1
CSVGTQGNEQFF
TGCAGCGTCGGGACGCAAGGGAATGAGCAGTTCTTC
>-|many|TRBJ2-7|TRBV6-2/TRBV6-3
CASTRLGSSYEQYF
TGTGCCAGCACGCGGCTCGGTAGCTCCTACGAGCAGTACTTC
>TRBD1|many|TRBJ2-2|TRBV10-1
CASSDYGRQGNTGELFF
TGCGCCAGCAGTGACTACGGAAGACAGGGGAACACCGGGGAGCTGTTTTTT
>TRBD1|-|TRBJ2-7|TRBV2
CAMTGQTYEQYF
TGTGCCATGACGGGACAGACCTACGAGCAGTACTTC
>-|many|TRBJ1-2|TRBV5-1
CASSLALPLAVGGYTF
TGCGCCAGCAGCTTGGCCCTCCCCCTGGCAGTTGGCGGCTACACCTTC